These 19 T cell receptor beta chains originate from one sample sequenced in a study of blood T cell repertoires in COVID-19. Libraries were prepared by immunoSEQ multiplex PCR; TCRdb keeps only in-frame clonotypes and omits some of them. This repertoire shows hundreds of thousands of clones, around 90% found once; its top ten account for 7.5% to 9.5%. Sample: peripheral blood. All receptors come from a woman aged 45-59 years with COVID-19, enrolled during active disease.

This clone was detected once. The rearrangement links TRBV19 to TRBJ1-4; D gene ambiguous. CDR3 length: 14 amino acids. V was cut by 5 bases and J by 2 bases, with 9 bases left in between. Germline values: CDR1 LNHDA, CDR2 SQIVND (reference sequence). The CDR3 DNA reads as TGTGCCAGTAGTCGGCAGGTCACTAATGAAAAACTGTTTTTT. Protein sequence: CASSRQVTNEKLFF.

The CDR3 DNA reads as TGTGCCAGTAGTGCGTCACAGAAGGTCTACGAGCAGTACTTC. It translates to CASSASQKVYEQYF. The chain links TRBV19 to TRBJ2-7; no reliable D call. Trimming pared 5 bases from V and 3 bases from J, leaving 14 bases between. CDR3 length: 14 amino acids. Germline V gene sequence: CDR1 LNHDA, CDR2 SQIVND (reference sequence).

The chain employs TRBV7-2 and TRBJ1-1; D not certain. The CDR3 is 15 amino acids. CDR1 and CDR2 from the germline V gene are SGHTA and FQGNSA. V was pared by 0 bases and J by 1 base, with 9 bases between. This chain's CDR3 is CASSLASTQNTEAFF. CDR3 sequence (DNA): TGTGCCAGCAGCTTAGCGTCGACACAGAACACTGAAGCTTTCTTT. The full variable domain, rest sourced from reference TRBV7-2 and TRBJ1-1, is GAGVSQSPSNKVTEKGKDVELRCDPISGHTALYWYRQSLGQGLEFLIYFQGNSAPDKSGLPSDRFSAERTGGSVSTLTIQRTQQEDSAVYLCASSLASTQNTEAFFGQGTRLTVV.

This clone was seen only once. The V gene is TRBV10-1, the J gene TRBJ1-1; D gene unclear. Trimming left V 4 bases short and J 0 bases short, with 6 bases between. This CDR3 comprises 13 residues. Germline-derived CDR1 and CDR2 are WNHNN and SYGVQD (reference sequence). The CDR3 protein is CASSAVMNTEAFF. The CDR3, as DNA: TGCGCCAGCAGTGCGGTTATGAACACTGAAGCTTTCTTT.

This clone appeared a single time. CDR3: CASSSGGGATEAFF. In DNA form, the CDR3 reads TGTGCCAGCAGCTCGGGAGGGGGGGCAACTGAAGCTTTCTTT. The chain combines TRBV9 with TRBJ1-1; TRBD1 might be the D (6 bases). The germline V gene has CDR1 SGDLS and CDR2 YYNGEE. Trimming removed 4 bases at V and 5 bases at J, with 15 bases between. The CDR3 covers 14 residues.

The count of this clone is one. The chain joins TRBV24-1 to TRBJ2-3; tentative D call: TRBD2 (6 bases). Between the trimmed V and J ends, which lost 5 bases and 6 bases, there was a span of 20 bases. This CDR3 has 16 amino acids. CDR1 and CDR2 (germline): KGHDR, SFDVKD. CDR3 in amino acids: CATSATGLAESDTQYF. For the CDR3, the DNA is TGTGCCACCAGTGCCACGGGACTGGCGGAGTCGGATACGCAGTATTTT.

The chain links TRBV19 to TRBJ1-5; the D is unclear. The V end lost 1 base, the J end lost 0 bases, and 7 bases lay between the germline ends. This CDR3 is 15 amino acids long. The germline V gene has CDR1 LNHDA and CDR2 SQIVND (reference sequence). The CDR3 DNA follows: TGTGCCAGTAGTATAGGTTACAGTAGCAATCAGCCCCAGCATTTT. Protein: CASSIGYSSNQPQHF.

This clone appeared a few times. The rearrangement uses TRBV19 and TRBJ1-1, with TRBD1 as a possible D gene (5 bases). Germline loops: CDR1 LNHDA, CDR2 SQIVND (reference sequence). This CDR3 has 15 residues. V was pared by 3 bases and J by 6 bases, with 17 bases between. The DNA of the CDR3 is TGTGCCAGTAGTATCAAAGGACACCCAATCCCTGAAGCTTTCTTT. Its protein is CASSIKGHPIPEAFF.

The CDR3 protein is CASSVLEGVNTEAFF. The CDR3 nucleotides are TGTGCCAGCAGCGTACTCGAGGGGGTGAACACTGAAGCTTTCTTT. The J gene is TRBJ1-1, the V gene TRBV9; D possibly corresponds to TRBD1 (6 bases). The CDR3 is 15 amino acids. Germline values: CDR1 SGDLS, CDR2 YYNGEE. With 1 base removed from V and 0 bases from J, the gap between germline ends came to 10 bases.

The genes are TRBV7-8 and TRBJ1-6; D is undetermined. The CDR3 is 13 residues long. Trimming shortened V by 6 bases and J by 7 bases, and 10 bases separated the two germline ends. Germline V gene sequence: CDR1 SGHVS, CDR2 FQNEAQ. The CDR3 sequence: CASSVEKNSPLHF. The CDR3 DNA follows: TGTGCCAGCAGTGTCGAGAAAAATTCACCCCTCCACTTT.

The chain joins TRBV19 to TRBJ1-2, with 7 bases identical to TRBD1. Germline assignment: CDR1 LNHDA and CDR2 SQIVND (reference sequence). CDR3 length: 15 amino acids. V shed 0 bases and J 2 bases; nucleotides not matched to a gene: 3. The CDR3 DNA reads TGTGCCAGTAGTATAGATGGGACAGCCAACTATGGCTACACCTTC. It is translated as CASSIDGTANYGYTF.

The chain uses TRBV3-1 (or the pseudogene TRBV3-2) and TRBJ1-1; D is unclear. This CDR3 is 14 amino acids long. V was cut by 0 bases and J by 3 bases, with 8 bases left in between. Germline V lookup: CDR1 LGHDT, CDR2 YNNKEL (reference sequence). The CDR3 DNA reads as TGTGCCAGCAGCCAAGAGGGCAGCTACACTGAAGCTTTCTTT. It encodes CASSQEGSYTEAFF.

This chain uses TRBV5-1 with TRBJ1-1; tentative D call: TRBD1 (6 bases). The CDR3 extends over 15 amino acids. Germline CDR1 is SGHRS and CDR2 is YFSETQ. V was pared by 1 base and J by 3 bases, with 13 bases between. CDR3 coding DNA: TGCGCCAGCAGCTTGAGTCAGGGGAGCGACACTGAAGCTTTCTTT. Its translation: CASSLSQGSDTEAFF.

This rearrangement joins TRBV24-1 to TRBJ2-2; tentatively, D is TRBD2 (7 bases). The CDR3 is made up of 14 amino acids. CDR1 is KGHDR and CDR2 is SFDVKD in the germline V gene. Trimming left V 6 bases short and J 3 bases short, with 10 bases between. CDR3 sequence: CATSQGGDTGELFF. CDR3 DNA sequence: TGTGCCACCAGTCAAGGGGGGGACACCGGGGAGCTGTTTTTT.

The V and J genes are TRBV6-1 and TRBJ1-1, with no clear D. The CDR3 covers 13 residues. V gave up 0 bases and J gave up 7 bases, with 9 bases separating them. CDR1 is MNHNS, CDR2 SASEGT, per germline. The CDR3 region is CASSEADQVEAFF. CDR3 sequence (DNA): TGTGCCAGCAGTGAAGCTGATCAGGTTGAAGCTTTCTTT.

The J gene is TRBJ1-4, the V gene TRBV7-6; D gene ambiguous. This CDR3 comprises 16 residues. V lost 2 bases and J 3 bases, leaving 13 bases between the germline ends. Germline V gives CDR1 SGHVS, CDR2 FNYEAQ. CDR3 in DNA: TGTGCCAGCAGCTTAAAACAGACGCAATCTAATGAAAAACTGTTTTTT. Encoded protein: CASSLKQTQSNEKLFF.

The DNA of the CDR3 is TGTGCCAGCAGTGACGGGCAGGGTGGTGAGCAGTTCTTC. Protein sequence: CASSDGQGGEQFF. This chain links TRBV2 with TRBJ2-1; TRBD1 might be the D (5 bases). The CDR3 contains 13 residues. Between the trimmed V and J ends, which lost 3 bases and 9 bases, there was a span of 12 bases. Germline values: CDR1 SNHLY, CDR2 FYNNEI.

This clone has only one observation. V is TRBV2 and J is TRBJ2-7; TRBD2 aligns across 8 bases. The trim removed 6 bases at V and 3 bases at J, leaving 10 bases unmatched. The CDR3 is made up of 15 amino acids. Per the germline V gene, CDR1 is SNHLY and CDR2 is FYNNEI. The CDR3 is CASRASPGLGYEQYF. The CDR3 DNA reads as TGTGCCAGCAGAGCGAGCCCGGGACTAGGCTACGAGCAGTACTTC.

This clone was picked up a small number of times. The chain uses TRBV4-2 and TRBJ1-2; TRBD1 might be the D (5 bases). The length of the CDR3 is 14 residues. The germline gives CDR1 LGHNA, CDR2 YNFKEQ. V was cut by 1 base and J by 2 bases, with 8 bases left in between. The CDR3 DNA sequence: TGTGCCAGCAGCCAAGCGACAGTGAACTATGGCTACACCTTC. Translation: CASSQATVNYGYTF.